This TCR beta chain was sequenced during a study of graft-versus-host responses after intestinal transplantation. General observations from the study: Patients with graft-donor T cell macrochimerism had high graft-versus-host to host-versus-graft clonal ratios in allografts. There was an association between peak levels of circulating GvH clones and early post-transplant HvG declines. GvH clones were found in recipient marrow; some appeared first in ileum or blood.

This clone appeared a few times. Measured with immunoSEQ multiplex PCR; TCRdb has only the in-frame clones, and not every one. The sample contains about 6,800 clones, around 26% of which appear only once. V shed 4 bases and J shed 2 bases, with 19 bases lying between them. Germline V gene lookup returns CDR1 SNHLY and CDR2 FYNNEI. The CDR3 extends over 17 amino acids. The sequencing used alloreactive CD4+ T cells from a mixed lymphocyte reaction culture, collected before intestinal transplant. This sample's subset: CFSE-low proliferating T cells sorted from approximately 6-day pre-transplant mixed lymphocyte reaction (GvH or HvG direction). The genes are TRBV2 and TRBJ2-3; D possibly uses TRBD1 or TRBD2 (5 bases each). The clonotype originates from a human patient who received an intestinal transplant. In DNA form, the CDR3 reads TGTGCCAGCAGTGGGGCTTCTGGGGGACGCATCACAGATACGCAGTATTTT. This sequence encodes CASSGASGGRITDTQYF.